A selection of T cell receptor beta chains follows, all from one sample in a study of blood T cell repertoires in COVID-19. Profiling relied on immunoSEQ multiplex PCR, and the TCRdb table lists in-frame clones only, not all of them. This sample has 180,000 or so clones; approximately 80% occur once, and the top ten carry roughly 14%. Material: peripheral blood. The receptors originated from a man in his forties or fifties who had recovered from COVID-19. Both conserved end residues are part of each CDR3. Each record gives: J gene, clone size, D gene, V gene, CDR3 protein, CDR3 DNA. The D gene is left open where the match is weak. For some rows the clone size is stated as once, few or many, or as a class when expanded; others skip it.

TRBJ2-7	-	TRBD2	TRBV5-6	CASSFGLAGIGEQYF	TGTGCCAGCAGCTTCGGACTAGCGGGAATTGGCGAGCAGTACTTC
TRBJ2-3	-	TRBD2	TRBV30	CAWSASSGPDTQYF	TGTGCCTGGAGTGCGTCTAGCGGTCCAGATACGCAGTATTTT
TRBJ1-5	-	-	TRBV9	CASSGIGNQPQHF	TGTGCCAGCAGCGGTATCGGCAATCAGCCCCAGCATTTT
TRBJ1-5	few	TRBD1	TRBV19	CASSIVQGVDQPQHF	TGTGCCAGTAGTATAGTCCAGGGGGTTGATCAGCCCCAGCATTTT
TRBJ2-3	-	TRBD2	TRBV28	CASSLPGLAEPSTDTQYF	TGTGCCAGCAGTCTCCCGGGGCTAGCGGAGCCTAGCACAGATACGCAGTATTTT
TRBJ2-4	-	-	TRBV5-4	CASSTLGAKNIQYF	TGTGCCAGCAGCACACTAGGAGCCAAAAACATTCAGTACTTC
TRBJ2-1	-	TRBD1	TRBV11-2	CASSLDRGNFNEQFF	TGTGCCAGCAGCTTAGACAGGGGGAATTTCAATGAGCAGTTCTTC
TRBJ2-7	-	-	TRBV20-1	CSAGDNDEQYF	TGCAGTGCGGGGGACAACGACGAGCAGTACTTC
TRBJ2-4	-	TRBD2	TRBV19	CASSIGLAGLSKNIQYF	TGTGCCAGTAGTATCGGGCTAGCGGGACTCTCCAAAAACATTCAGTACTTC
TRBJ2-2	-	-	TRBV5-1	CASSIAGELFF	TGCGCCAGCAGTATAGCCGGGGAGCTGTTTTTT
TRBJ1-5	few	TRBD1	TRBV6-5	CASSSRQGYQPQHF	TGTGCCAGCAGTTCCAGACAGGGCTATCAGCCCCAGCATTTT
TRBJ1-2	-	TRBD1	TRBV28	CASSGPGTAYGYTF	TGTGCCAGCAGTGGTCCCGGGACAGCCTATGGCTACACCTTC
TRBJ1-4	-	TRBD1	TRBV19	CASSTTGVFIATNEKLFF	TGTGCCAGTAGTACGACAGGGGTTTTTATTGCAACTAATGAAAAACTGTTTTTT
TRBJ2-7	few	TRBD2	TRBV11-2	CASSLAGGHEQYF	TGTGCCAGCAGCTTAGCGGGAGGTCACGAGCAGTACTTC
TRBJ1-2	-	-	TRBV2	CASSLVSYGYTF	TGTGCCAGCAGTTTAGTGAGTTATGGCTACACCTTC